One and the same sample provided the 5 T cell receptor beta chains below, sequenced in a study of cytomegalovirus exposure and HLA in healthy donors. A multiplex PCR was run with 60 Vbeta primers and 13 Jbeta primers. TCRdb keeps only in-frame clones here, not all; method: immunoSEQ multiplex PCR. Here the sample spans 110,000 to 150,000 clones, 65% to 80% being singletons. The sample comprised PBMCs. Receptors were obtained from a woman between 40 and 50 years old in good health and CMV-seronegative.

This clone has just one count. The chain uses TRBV5-1 and TRBJ1-1, with TRBD1 matching over 8 bases. CDR3 length: 13 residues. The germline V gene encodes CDR1 SGHRS and CDR2 YFSETQ. The ends lost 6 bases at V and 10 bases at J; junction bases unmatched: 11. DNA for the CDR3: TGCGCCAGCAAACCCGGGACAGGTGGTCTAGCTTTCTTT. Protein product: CASKPGTGGLAFF.

The rearrangement uses TRBV7-9 and TRBJ2-7; 8 bases match TRBD1. This CDR3 region has 14 residues. Losses at the gene ends were 4 bases for V and 0 bases for J; bases not matched to a gene: 2. The germline gives CDR1 SEHNR, CDR2 FQNEAQ (reference sequence). The CDR3 sequence: CASSWGQVSYEQYF. The CDR3 DNA reads as TGTGCCAGCAGCTGGGGACAGGTCTCCTACGAGCAGTACTTC.

This clone was observed a single time. The J gene is TRBJ2-7, the V gene TRBV6-5, with 7 bases identical to TRBD2. Germline CDR1 is MNHEY and CDR2 is SVGAGI. CDR3 length equals 15 residues. V lost 6 bases to trimming and J lost 0 bases; unmatched junction nucleotides: 8. The CDR3: CASSRDYLSSYEQYF. CDR3 nucleotides: TGTGCCAGCAGCCGGGACTATTTGAGCTCCTACGAGCAGTACTTC.

The CDR3 loop reads CASSERTAGNYGYTF. The CDR3 DNA reads as TGTGCCAGCAGTGAACGAACGGCCGGGAACTATGGCTACACCTTC. The J gene is TRBJ1-2, the V gene TRBV6-1; D gene unclear. CDR1 is MNHNS, CDR2 SASEGT, per germline. V lost 2 bases and J 2 bases, leaving 12 bases between the germline ends. The CDR3 has 15 residues.

This chain uses TRBV30 with TRBJ2-5; 8 nucleotides match TRBD1. V gave up 3 bases and J gave up 7 bases; unmatched junction bases: 7. Germline V gene data show CDR1 as GTSNPN and CDR2 as SVGIG (reference sequence). This CDR3 has 13 amino acids. The chain's CDR3 is CAWRGQGQATQYF. DNA of the CDR3: TGTGCCTGGAGAGGGCAGGGACAGGCGACCCAGTACTTC.